A single sample gave rise to the 26 T cell receptor beta chains below, sequenced in a study of Graves' ophthalmopathy and Graves' hyperthyroidism. TCR beta CDR3 amplification used RNA transcripts. First-round RT-PCR with HTBI primers preceded a second-round multiplex PCR. From the multiplex PCR reads, TCRdb called clonotypes with MiXCR, one entry per CDR3 protein. The sample records 600,000 to 650,000 distinct CDR3 sequences, about a fifth being singletons. Material for sequencing was peripheral blood. The origin of the receptors is a woman under 30 with stable Graves' hyperthyroidism. Some clones in this sample may be carry-over from other donors' samples.

This clonotype appeared many times. The chain combines TRBV20-1 with TRBJ1-2; 12 nucleotides match TRBD1. After removal of 4 bases from V and 4 bases from J, the junction contained 10 bases not matched to a gene. The CDR3 length is 16 residues. Germline V gives CDR1 DFQATT, CDR2 SNEGSKA (reference sequence). The CDR3 is CSAIKWGTGGGYGYTF. The CDR3 DNA is TGCAGTGCTATCAAATGGGGGACAGGGGGCGGCTATGGCTACACCTTC.

This clonotype showed up many times. CDR3 region: CAWSDGTGNIQYF. CDR3 in DNA: TGTGCCTGGAGTGACGGGACAGGGAACATTCAGTACTTC. The chain uses TRBV30 and TRBJ2-4; 9 bases are shared with TRBD1. Unmatched junction bases numbered 2, after V lost 1 base and J lost 7 bases. The CDR3 contains 13 residues. Germline V gives CDR1 GTSNPN, CDR2 SVGIG (reference sequence).

V usage is TRBV6-5 and J usage is TRBJ2-7; unclear D gene. Looked up from germline, CDR1 is MNHEY and CDR2 is SVGAGI. This CDR3 comprises 16 residues. V was clipped by 0 bases and J by 0 bases, with 12 bases between them. CDR3 in DNA: TGTGCCAGCAGTTACTCAAGGGCCACTCTCTCCTACGAGCAGTACTTC. It is translated as CASSYSRATLSYEQYF.

This clonotype occurred many times. The chain couples TRBV6-1 to TRBJ1-1; no reliable D call. With 4 bases removed from V and 4 bases from J, the gap between germline ends came to 7 bases. The CDR3 has 12 amino acids. From germline, CDR1 is MNHNS and CDR2 SASEGT. The CDR3 region is CASSAMGTEAFF. The CDR3 bases are TGTGCCAGCAGTGCCATGGGCACTGAAGCTTTCTTT.

This clonotype has just a few counts. This chain joins TRBV5-1 and TRBJ2-3; D gene unclear. The CDR3 sequence is 15 residues long. Trimming removed 3 bases at V and 0 bases at J, with 11 bases between. CDR1 and CDR2 (germline): SGHRS, YFSETQ. CDR3 sequence (DNA): TGCGCCAGCAGCTCGGCTGGCGATAGCACAGATACGCAGTATTTT. Its translation: CASSSAGDSTDTQYF.

This clonotype was counted between two and nine times. The chain uses TRBV9 and TRBJ2-3; D remains ambiguous. Germline V gene data show CDR1 as SGDLS and CDR2 as YYNGEE. The CDR3 runs to 14 residues. V shed 0 bases and J shed 2 bases, with 7 bases lying between them. The CDR3 nucleotides are TGTGCCAGCAGCGTAGAACTCCTCACAGATACGCAGTATTTT. This encodes CASSVELLTDTQYF. Looking up the rest from reference TRBV9 and TRBJ2-3 gives the full variable domain: DSGVTQTPKHLITATGQRVTLRCSPRSGDLSVYWYQQSLDQGLQFLIQYYNGEERAKGNILERFSAQQFPDLHSELNLSSLELGDSALYFCASSVELLTDTQYFGPGTRLTVL.

Comment on this clonotype: A much larger clone lies one base from this, so it may be a read error. Here the CDR3 omits its conserved ending phenylalanine or tryptophan, so a read error is the likely source. The chain recombines TRBV29-1 with TRBJ2-5; unclear D gene. The germline V gene has CDR1 SQVTM and CDR2 ANQGSEA. CDR3 size: 14 residues. V lost 3 bases to trimming and J lost 4 bases, with 15 bases between them. CDR3 amino acids: CSVDGQVSRETQYL. DNA for the CDR3: TGCAGCGTTGATGGGCAGGTCTCACGAGAGACCCAGTACCTC.

This clonotype was found many times. The chain couples TRBV6-1 to TRBJ2-7; the match to TRBD1 covers 9 bases. Germline CDR1 reads MNHNS; CDR2 reads SASEGT. This CDR3 has 16 amino acids. Trimming took 6 bases from V and 4 from J; bases not matched to a gene: 13. CDR3 amino acids: CASRREPGQGPYEQYF. In DNA, the CDR3 is TGTGCCAGCAGACGCGAACCGGGACAGGGACCTTACGAGCAGTACTTC.

Ten or more counts support this clonotype. The chain links TRBV12-3 or TRBV12-4 to TRBJ1-2; unclear D gene. This CDR3 is built from 14 residues. Trimming took 4 bases from V and 4 from J, leaving 13 bases between them. This CDR3 is CASSSTGPGYGYTF. The DNA of the CDR3 is TGTGCCAGCAGTTCCACCGGACCCGGCTATGGCTACACCTTC.

The V and J genes are TRBV12-3 or TRBV12-4 and TRBJ1-5; perhaps TRBD1 as D (6 bases). Trimming left V 7 bases short and J 1 base short, with 14 bases between. There are 15 residues in the CDR3. For the CDR3, the DNA is TGTGCCAGCATCGGAGCGACAGGCAGCAATCAGCCCCAGCATTTT. Translating gives CASIGATGSNQPQHF.

About this clonotype: With a much larger clone just one base away, this may be a read error. CDR3 sequence: CASNQGRSSYEQDF. The CDR3 nucleotides read TGCGCCAGCAACCAGGGAAGGAGCTCCTACGAGCAGGACTTC. The chain has TRBV5-1 and TRBJ2-7; tentatively, D is TRBD1 (5 bases). The length of the CDR3 is 14 residues. Germline CDR1 SGHRS, CDR2 YFSETQ.

This clonotype was found many times. The V call is TRBV5-4, the J call TRBJ2-7; 10 bases agree with TRBD2. Germline trimming cut 1 base from V and 5 bases from J; bases unmatched to any gene: 18. This CDR3 spans 19 amino acids. The germline V gene has CDR1 SGHNT and CDR2 YYREEE (reference sequence). The CDR3 sequence is CASSLSGFRASGGYHEQYF. DNA of the CDR3: TGTGCCAGCAGCTTGTCGGGATTCCGTGCTAGCGGGGGATACCACGAGCAGTACTTC.

The table lists this clonotype with a count of one. A much larger clonotype is one base distant, so this may be a read error. This rearrangement joins TRBV30 to TRBJ2-2, with a possible D match to TRBD2 (5 bases). The V gene lost 6 bases and the J gene lost 7 bases, with 12 bases spanning the gap. CDR1 is GTSNPN, CDR2 SVGIG, per germline (reference sequence). The length of the CDR3 is 12 residues. CDR3: CACTLGRGELFF. In nucleotides, the CDR3 is TGTGCCTGTACACTAGGTCGCGGGGAGCTGTTTTTT.

The table lists this clonotype with many counts. The rearrangement joins TRBV7-3 to TRBJ2-7; perhaps TRBD2 as D (5 bases). Germline CDR1 reads SGHTA; CDR2 reads FQGTGA. Trimming removed 2 bases at V and 8 bases at J, with 10 bases between. The CDR3 has 12 residues. CDR3 in DNA: TGTGCCAGCAGCTTATATTCGGGAAAGCAGTACTTC. The encoded protein is CASSLYSGKQYF.

This clonotype was counted many times. V gene TRBV19 combines with J gene TRBJ2-5; perhaps D is TRBD1 or TRBD2 (5 bases each). The V end lost 0 bases, the J end lost 6 bases, and 8 bases lay between the germline ends. The germline CDR1 and CDR2 sequences are LNHDA and SQIVND (reference sequence). The CDR3 length is 13 residues. The CDR3 here is CASSIETGQTQYF. In DNA form, the CDR3 reads TGTGCCAGTAGTATAGAGACGGGACAGACCCAGTACTTC.

The rearrangement uses TRBV20-1 and TRBJ1-1; D not resolved. The germline gives CDR1 DFQATT, CDR2 SNEGSKA (reference sequence). The CDR3 covers 14 residues. V was shortened by 5 bases and J by 5 bases, with 18 bases between the two germline ends. The CDR3 nucleotides read TGCAGTGCTGGAGGAAATCGTCTGGGGACTGAAGCTTTCTTT. Translated: CSAGGNRLGTEAFF.

This clonotype was found many times. The V gene is TRBV29-1, the J gene TRBJ1-1; tentative D call: TRBD1 (5 bases). V was cut by 2 bases and J by 3 bases, with 7 bases left in between. The CDR3 totals 12 residues. Looked up from germline, CDR1 is SQVTM and CDR2 is ANQGSEA. The DNA for the CDR3 is TGCAGCGTTGAACTGGGGGACACTGAAGCTTTCTTT. The encoded protein is CSVELGDTEAFF.

This clonotype showed up just a few times. This chain's CDR3 is CASSERGDYSSGRNQPQHF. CDR3 coding DNA: TGTGCCAGCAGTGAGAGGGGGGACTATAGCAGTGGGCGGAATCAGCCCCAGCATTTT. The rearrangement uses TRBV6-1 and TRBJ1-5, with a tentative D call TRBD1 (6 bases). The CDR3 length is 19 residues. With 3 bases removed from V and 4 bases from J, the gap between germline ends came to 25 bases. Germline V gene lookup returns CDR1 MNHNS and CDR2 SASEGT.

This clonotype was counted only a few times. The chain has TRBV20-1 and TRBJ2-1, with D hard to call. Germline CDR1 reads DFQATT; CDR2 reads SNEGSKA (reference sequence). CDR3 length equals 14 residues. Trimming removed 3 bases at V and 3 bases at J, with 12 bases between. CDR3 sequence: CSASRSFVYNEQFF. As DNA, the CDR3 is TGCAGTGCTAGCCGATCCTTTGTCTACAATGAGCAGTTCTTC.

This clonotype showed up many times. This chain joins TRBV19 and TRBJ1-1; TRBD1 aligns across 9 bases. This CDR3 spans 14 amino acids. Germline assignment: CDR1 LNHDA and CDR2 SQIVND (reference sequence). Trimming took 4 bases from V and 7 from J; bases not matched to a gene: 7. DNA of the CDR3: TGTGCCAGTAGTAGGGACAGGGCACCTGTTGAAGCTTTCTTT. Protein: CASSRDRAPVEAFF.

V and J are TRBV12-3 or TRBV12-4 and TRBJ1-2; no firm D call. The CDR3 is 13 residues long. V was shortened by 6 bases and J by 2 bases, with 10 bases between the two germline ends. Here the CDR3 reads CASREVSNYGYTF. The CDR3 DNA reads TGTGCCAGCAGAGAGGTCTCGAACTATGGCTACACCTTC.

The sample holds many counts of this clonotype. The chain couples TRBV6-7 to TRBJ1-1; D gene unclear. TRBV6-7 is an ORF; its function is uncertain. CDR3 length: 14 residues. The V gene lost 6 bases and the J gene lost 0 bases, with 11 bases spanning the gap. The CDR3 region has the DNA TGTGCCAGCAGAACAACATTATTGAACACTGAAGCTTTCTTT. Protein product: CASRTTLLNTEAFF.

The chain employs TRBV29-1 and TRBJ1-1, with a possible D match to TRBD1 (5 bases). Germline V lookup: CDR1 SQVTM, CDR2 ANQGSEA. The germline V and J ends were trimmed by 5 bases and 8 bases, with 12 bases remaining between them. CDR3 length: 11 residues. The CDR3 sequence: CSVLEGTEAFF. The CDR3 DNA sequence: TGCAGCGTTCTGGAGGGGACGGAAGCTTTCTTT.

This clonotype was counted many times. V usage is TRBV6-1 and J usage is TRBJ2-7; possible D gene TRBD2, 6 bases. Trimming left V 4 bases short and J 6 bases short, with 19 bases between. CDR1 is MNHNS and CDR2 is SASEGT in the germline V gene. The CDR3 consists of 15 residues. The chain's CDR3 is CASSVPGLAHSEQYF. CDR3 DNA: TGTGCCAGCAGTGTCCCGGGACTCGCCCACTCCGAGCAGTACTTC.

This clonotype turned up a few times. Being one base from a much bigger clone, this may be a read error. The chain is built from TRBV30 and TRBJ2-5; TRBD1 aligns across 12 bases. The CDR3 has 15 amino acids. Germline CDR1 GTSNPN, CDR2 SVGIG (reference sequence). The CDR3, as DNA: TGTGCCTGGAGTCAGGGACAGGGGGCTCTAGAGACCAAGTACTTC. It encodes CAWSQGQGALETKYF.

V usage is TRBV20-1 and J usage is TRBJ1-1; D gene uncertain. The germline V gene encodes CDR1 DFQATT and CDR2 SNEGSKA (reference sequence). This CDR3 has 14 amino acids. V was trimmed by 6 bases and J by 3 bases, leaving 17 bases between them. Here the CDR3 reads CSAKPVGRDTEAFF. The CDR3 DNA follows: TGCAGTGCCAAGCCGGTGGGGAGGGACACTGAAGCTTTCTTT.